Reported below is one TCR beta chain. Its target is not known. Profiling relied on immunoSEQ multiplex PCR, and the TCRdb table lists in-frame clones only, not all of them. The sample gives 65,000 to 95,000 clones, roughly 89% of which show up once; around 20% is in the top ten. The sample originates from a study of PD-1 blockade in classical Hodgkin lymphoma. Turning to the study itself: Patients received nivolumab 3 mg/kg intravenously every 2 weeks.

The patients all showed relapse after autologous stem cell transplantation, while their brentuximab vedotin exposure varied. Findings and caveats of the study: Complete responders' baseline diversity resembled that of newly diagnosed patients. Why repertoires differed is undefined; disease activity or prior therapy possibly contributed.

The specimen comprised peripheral blood mononuclear cells (PBMCs), sampled at baseline. This TCR derives from a human donor with classical Hodgkin lymphoma.

DNA for the CDR3: TGTGCCAGCAGCTTGGAATTATCTAGCACAGATACGCAGTATTTT. The encoded protein is CASSLELSSTDTQYF. This chain links TRBV5-5 with TRBJ2-3; D not resolved. The CDR3 has 15 amino acids. Germline V gene data show CDR1 as SGHKS and CDR2 as YYEKEE (reference sequence). The V end lost 0 bases, the J end lost 0 bases, and 8 bases lay between the germline ends.